This T cell receptor (beta chain) was captured in a study of blood T cell repertoires in COVID-19 (dated by TCRdb to about 2020). Regarding the study in general: Samples from collaborators originated in the United States, Italy and Spain and spanned both the acute and convalescent phases of COVID-19. The material from the prospective study consisted of cDNA or gDNA derived from T cells, B-cell-depleted T cells, or PBMCs. The dataset comprised deeply sampled blood TCRbeta repertoires from subjects exposed to, actively infected with, or recovered from COVID-19. The repertoires were released in a freely available public database meant as a resource for research on the immune response to SARS-CoV-2. Samples came from the ongoing ImmuneRACE study (first 160 participants) plus 1,254 subjects from 6 global collaborators. Nearly every sample came with metadata listing a de-identified subject ID, COVID-19 status, age in years and sex. Where available, HLA class I and class II types were obtained from metadata supplied by the sample provider rather than from assay-based typing. The full study reports these points: The amount of clinical and demographic metadata varied by source and participant and was provided uncurated.

TCRbeta CDR3 regions were amplified from genomic DNA using the immunoSEQ Assay, a bias-controlled multiplex PCR. In the original analysis: Within the assay, amplification of reference gene primers was used to estimate how many nucleated cells each sample contained. To quantify the absolute abundance of each unique TCRbeta CDR3 rearrangement, sequence reads were collapsed and filtered. For each sample, productive Simpson clonality was calculated as the square root of Simpson's diversity index across productive rearrangements. TCRdb holds this immuneACCESS table with in-frame rearrangements only. Some clones are missing; in checked studies, unresolved V genes explain under half, and the rest has no known cause. V and J calls and clone size are those listed in that table; D and trimming were worked out from the DNA. The sample table shows about 97,000 clones, and about 80% are seen once. Roughly 4.1% of the sample is in the top ten clones.

The cysteine opens and the phenylalanine closes a CDR3 of 13 amino acids. Only the CDR3 DNA is retained, 39 bases long and in frame from the first base. CDR1 is given as MNHNS and CDR2 as SASEGT, both from the germline V gene. The junction shows trimming of 2 bases on V and 2 bases on J, plus 6 bases between the germline ends. On this clone itself: The antigen it binds to is not known. One base away there is no much larger clone; base qualities are not given.

Each collaborating institution followed its own protocols to collect whole blood in K2EDTA tubes. For TCRbeta analysis, collaborator samples were shipped as frozen whole blood, as isolated PBMCs, or as DNA extracted from either sample type. The receptor's source is a human donor in a cohort sampled during active COVID-19. The material sequenced was peripheral blood. Recombination linked TRBV6-1 to TRBJ1-2; the D gene cannot be named for sure. CDR3 protein: CASSETQNYGYTF. The DNA reads TGTGCCAGCAGTGAAACCCAGAACTATGGCTACACCTTC.